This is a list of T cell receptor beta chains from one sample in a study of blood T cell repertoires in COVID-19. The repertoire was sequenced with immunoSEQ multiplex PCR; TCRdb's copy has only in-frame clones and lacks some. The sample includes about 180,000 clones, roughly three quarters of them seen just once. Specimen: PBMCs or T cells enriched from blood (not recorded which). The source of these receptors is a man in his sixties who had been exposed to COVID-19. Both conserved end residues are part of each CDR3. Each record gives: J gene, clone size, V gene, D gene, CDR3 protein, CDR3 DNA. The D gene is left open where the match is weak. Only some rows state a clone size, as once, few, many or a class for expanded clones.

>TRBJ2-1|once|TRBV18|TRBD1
CASSPRTGGYNEQFF
TGTGCCAGCTCACCAAGGACAGGGGGCTACAATGAGCAGTTCTTC
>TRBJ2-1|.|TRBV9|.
CASSSRVAANPYNEQFF
TGTGCCAGCAGCTCCCGTGTAGCAGCGAACCCCTACAATGAGCAGTTCTTC
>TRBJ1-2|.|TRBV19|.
CASSATVDHYGYTF
TGTGCCAGTAGCGCGACAGTTGATCACTATGGCTACACCTTC
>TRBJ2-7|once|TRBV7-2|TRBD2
CASSSNPLAGKDLYEQYF
TGTGCCAGCAGCAGCAACCCTCTAGCGGGCAAGGACCTGTACGAGCAGTACTTC
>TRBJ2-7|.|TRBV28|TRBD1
CASSFLDRLIYEQYF
TGTGCCAGCAGTTTCTTGGACAGGCTAATTTACGAGCAGTACTTC
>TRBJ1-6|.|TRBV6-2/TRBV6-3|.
CASSYVEFSYNSPLHF
TGTGCCAGCAGTTACGTGGAGTTCTCCTATAATTCACCCCTCCACTTT
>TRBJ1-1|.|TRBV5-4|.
CASSLWAGIRTEAFF
TGTGCCAGCAGCTTGTGGGCAGGGATTCGGACTGAAGCTTTCTTT
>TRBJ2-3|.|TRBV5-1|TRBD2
CASSTGLAGGPSTDTQYF
TGCGCCAGCAGCACGGGACTAGCGGGAGGACCAAGCACAGATACGCAGTATTTT
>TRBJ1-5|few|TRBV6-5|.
CASKTDGNSNQPQHF
TGTGCCAGCAAGACGGACGGGAATAGCAATCAGCCCCAGCATTTT
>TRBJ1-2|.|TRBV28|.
CASSREGPWGYTF
TGTGCCAGCAGTCGGGAGGGGCCGTGGGGCTACACCTTC
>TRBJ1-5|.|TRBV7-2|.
CASSLVANSNQPQHF
TGTGCCAGCAGCTTAGTGGCCAATAGCAATCAGCCCCAGCATTTT
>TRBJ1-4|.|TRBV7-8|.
CASSPAGVHEKLFF
TGTGCCAGCAGCCCGGCGGGGGTTCATGAAAAACTGTTTTTT
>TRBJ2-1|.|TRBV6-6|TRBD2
CASASGSGNEQFF
TGTGCCAGCGCTAGCGGGAGTGGGAATGAGCAGTTCTTC
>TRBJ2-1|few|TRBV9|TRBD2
CASSVGGLAGNNEQFF
TGTGCCAGCAGCGTAGGAGGGCTAGCGGGAAACAATGAGCAGTTCTTC
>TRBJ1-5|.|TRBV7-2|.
CASSLQADNQPQHF
TGTGCCAGCAGCTTACAGGCTGATAATCAGCCCCAGCATTTT
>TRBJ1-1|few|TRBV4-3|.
CASSQGQGYTEAFF
TGCGCCAGCAGCCAAGGCCAGGGGTACACTGAAGCTTTCTTT
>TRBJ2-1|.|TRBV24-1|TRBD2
CATSDPLAGGYNEQFF
TGTGCCACCAGTGATCCCCTCGCGGGAGGGTACAATGAGCAGTTCTTC
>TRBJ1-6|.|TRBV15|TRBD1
CATRGTGAYNSPLHF
TGTGCCACCAGGGGGACAGGGGCCTATAATTCACCCCTCCACTTT
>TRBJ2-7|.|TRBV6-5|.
CASRDRDWFHEQYF
TGTGCCAGCAGAGACCGGGACTGGTTCCACGAGCAGTACTTC
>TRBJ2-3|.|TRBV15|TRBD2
CATSRGGTSGTDTQYF
TGTGCCACCAGCAGAGGTGGGACTAGCGGCACAGATACGCAGTATTTT
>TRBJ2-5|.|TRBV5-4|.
CASSLRRELYQETQYF
TGTGCCAGCAGCTTACGCCGGGAGCTGTACCAAGAGACCCAGTACTTC
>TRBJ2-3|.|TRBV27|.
CASSLGAPTDTQYF
TGTGCCAGCAGTTTGGGGGCGCCCACAGATACGCAGTATTTT
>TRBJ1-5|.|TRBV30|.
CASSQGTTPQHF
TGTGCCTCCTCCCAGGGAACTACGCCCCAGCATTTT
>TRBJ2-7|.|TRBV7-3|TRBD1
CASSDQTGVAYEQYF
TGTGCCAGCAGCGACCAGACAGGGGTAGCCTACGAGCAGTACTTC
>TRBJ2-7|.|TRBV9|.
CASSRRDTTYEQYF
TGTGCCAGCAGCCGCCGGGACACGACTTACGAGCAGTACTTC
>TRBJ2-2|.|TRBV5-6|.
CASSVAATGELFF
TGTGCCAGCAGCGTCGCGGCTACCGGGGAGCTGTTTTTT
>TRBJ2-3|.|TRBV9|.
CASSVAGDSSQYF
TGTGCCAGCAGCGTAGCTGGGGACTCCTCTCAGTATTTT
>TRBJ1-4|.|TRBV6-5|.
CASRPTEATNEKLFF
TGTGCCAGCAGACCGACAGAAGCAACTAATGAAAAACTGTTTTTT
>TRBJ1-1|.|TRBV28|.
CASSLHRDTEAFF
TGTGCCAGCAGTTTACACAGGGACACTGAAGCTTTCTTT
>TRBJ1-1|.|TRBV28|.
CASNDLGVGPIEAFF
TGTGCCAGCAACGATCTAGGGGTAGGGCCTATTGAAGCTTTCTTT
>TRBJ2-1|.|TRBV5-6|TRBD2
CASSSRTSGRLGQFF
TGTGCCAGCAGCTCAAGGACTAGCGGGAGACTCGGGCAGTTCTTC
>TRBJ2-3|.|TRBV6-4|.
CASSDQSGDTQYF
TGTGCCAGCAGTGACCAATCAGGAGATACGCAGTATTTT
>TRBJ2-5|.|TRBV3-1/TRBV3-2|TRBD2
CASSLSGEETQYF
TGTGCCAGCAGCCTCAGCGGGGAAGAGACCCAGTACTTC
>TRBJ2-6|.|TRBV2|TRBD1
CATRDRNSGANVLTF
TGTGCCACCCGGGACAGGAACTCTGGGGCCAACGTCCTGACTTTC
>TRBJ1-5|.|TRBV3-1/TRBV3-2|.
CASSQDSRPQHF
TGTGCCAGCAGCCAAGATTCCCGGCCCCAGCATTTT
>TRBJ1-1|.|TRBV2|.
CASSESTFNTEAFF
TGTGCCAGCAGCGAAAGTACTTTTAACACTGAAGCTTTCTTT
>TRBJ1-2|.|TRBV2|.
CASSQTEIYGYTF
TGTGCCAGCAGTCAGACAGAGATCTATGGCTACACCTTC
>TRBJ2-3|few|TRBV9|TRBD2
CASSVAEGGLENTQYF
TGTGCCAGCAGCGTAGCTGAGGGAGGGCTCGAGAATACGCAGTATTTT
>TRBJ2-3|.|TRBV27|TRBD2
CASSQRTFGLGTDTQYF
TGTGCCAGCAGTCAACGAACTTTCGGACTAGGGACAGATACGCAGTATTTT
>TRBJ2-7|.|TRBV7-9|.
CASKETGPSEQYF
TGTGCCAGCAAGGAGACAGGCCCATCCGAGCAGTACTTC
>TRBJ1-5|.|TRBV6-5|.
CASIRRAGERPQHF
TGTGCCAGCATCAGGCGGGCAGGGGAACGGCCCCAGCATTTT
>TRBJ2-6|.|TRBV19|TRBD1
CASSIGTGTGANVLTF
TGTGCCAGTAGTATCGGGACAGGGACCGGGGCCAACGTCCTGACTTTC
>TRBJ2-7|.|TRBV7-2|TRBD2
CASRFTGTTTYEQYF
TGTGCCAGCAGATTCACCGGGACTACTACCTACGAGCAGTACTTC
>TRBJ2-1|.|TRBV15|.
CATSPRQHGDNEQFF
TGTGCCACCAGCCCTCGGCAGCACGGGGACAATGAGCAGTTCTTC
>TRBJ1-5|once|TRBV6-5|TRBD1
CASSSRQGAIQPQHF
TGTGCCAGCAGTTCCAGACAGGGGGCGATTCAGCCCCAGCATTTT
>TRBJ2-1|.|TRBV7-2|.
CASSTQRAAYNEQFF
TGTGCCAGCAGCACCCAGAGGGCGGCCTACAATGAGCAGTTCTTC
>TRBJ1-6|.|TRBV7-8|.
CASSSGGLINSPLHF
TGTGCCAGCAGCTCGGGGGGGTTAATCAATTCACCCCTCCACTTT